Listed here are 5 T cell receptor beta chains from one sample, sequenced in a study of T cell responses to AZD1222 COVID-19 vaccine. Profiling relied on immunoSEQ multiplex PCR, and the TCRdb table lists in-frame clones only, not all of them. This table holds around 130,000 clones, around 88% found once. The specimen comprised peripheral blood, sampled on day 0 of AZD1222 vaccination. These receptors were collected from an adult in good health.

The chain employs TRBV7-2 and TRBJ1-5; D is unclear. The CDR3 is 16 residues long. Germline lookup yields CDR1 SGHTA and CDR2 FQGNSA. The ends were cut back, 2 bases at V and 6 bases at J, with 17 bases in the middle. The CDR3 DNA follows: TGTGCCAGCAGCTTATCGTCTGGAAGGGCCGGTCAGCCCCAGCATTTT. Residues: CASSLSSGRAGQPQHF.

The chain's CDR3 is CASSGGHLRGGHYGYTF. Written as DNA, the CDR3 is TGCGCCAGCAGTGGAGGCCATCTCCGGGGGGGGCACTATGGCTACACCTTC. The V call is TRBV4-3, the J call TRBJ1-2; TRBD1 might be the D (6 bases). Germline loops: CDR1 LGHNA, CDR2 YSLEER. V was pared by 6 bases and J by 3 bases, with 23 bases between. The CDR3 is 17 residues long.

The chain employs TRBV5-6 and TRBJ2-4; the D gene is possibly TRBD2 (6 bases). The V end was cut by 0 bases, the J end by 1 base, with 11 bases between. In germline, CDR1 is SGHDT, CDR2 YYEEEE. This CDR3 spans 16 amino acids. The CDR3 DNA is TGTGCCAGCAGCTTGGCGGGACTGGTCGCCAAAAACATTCAGTACTTC. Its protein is CASSLAGLVAKNIQYF. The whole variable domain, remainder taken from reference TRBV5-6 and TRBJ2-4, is DAGVTQSPTHLIKTRGQQVTLRCSPKSGHDTVSWYQQALGQGPQFIFQYYEEEERQRGNFPDRFSGHQFPNYSSELNVNALLLGDSALYLCASSLAGLVAKNIQYFGAGTRLSVL.

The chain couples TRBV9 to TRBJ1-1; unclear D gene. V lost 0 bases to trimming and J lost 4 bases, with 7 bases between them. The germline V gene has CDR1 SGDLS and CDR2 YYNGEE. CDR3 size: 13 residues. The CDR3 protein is CASSVVVSTEAFF. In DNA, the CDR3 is TGTGCCAGCAGCGTAGTGGTGTCCACTGAAGCTTTCTTT.

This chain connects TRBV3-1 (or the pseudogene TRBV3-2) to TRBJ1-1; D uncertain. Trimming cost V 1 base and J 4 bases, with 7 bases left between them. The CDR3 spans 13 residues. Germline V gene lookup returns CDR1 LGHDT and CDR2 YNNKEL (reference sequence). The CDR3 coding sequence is TGTGCCAGCAGCCAAGGGGGTACCACTGAAGCTTTCTTT. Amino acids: CASSQGGTTEAFF.